Listed below are T cell receptor beta chains from one sample, sequenced in a study of early T cells in non-severe SARS-CoV-2 infection. TCRdb passed the 5' RACE reads through MiXCR, listing each CDR3 protein once. The sample lists tens of thousands of distinct CDR3 sequences; 5% were seen once. The sample taken for sequencing was whole blood. These receptors came from an adult who was a healthcare worker with PCR-confirmed SARS-CoV-2 infection or an uninfected control (not recorded which). Both conserved end residues are part of each CDR3. A D gene is named only where the DNA matches it firmly. Some rows have no size entry. The others give once, few or many, or a class for an expanded clone.

TRBJ2-2,TRBV7-9,few,.,CASSHRSGVTGELFF,TGTGCCAGCAGCCACAGGTCCGGGGTGACCGGGGAGCTGTTTTTT
TRBJ1-1,TRBV7-9,.,.,CASSLESTLAFF,TGTGCCAGCAGCTTAGAATCTACACTGGCTTTCTTT
TRBJ1-3,TRBV7-7,many,.,CASSPGGNTIYF,TGTGCTAGCAGCCCGGGGGGAAACACCATATATTTT
TRBJ1-1,TRBV20-1,many,TRBD1,CSAWGQGNTEAFF,TGCAGTGCTTGGGGACAGGGAAACACTGAAGCTTTCTTT
TRBJ2-1,TRBV29-1,.,.,CSVDPYNEQFF,TGCAGCGTGGATCCTTACAATGAGCAGTTCTTC
TRBJ1-1,TRBV5-1,many,TRBD1,CASSLGTGVNTEAFF,TGCGCCAGCAGCTTGGGAACAGGGGTCAACACTGAAGCTTTCTTT
TRBJ2-1,TRBV20-1,many,TRBD2,CSPLAGGNEQFF,TGCAGCCCACTAGCGGGGGGCAATGAGCAGTTCTTC
TRBJ2-1,TRBV9,few,TRBD1,CASSPRPGQGASEQFF,TGTGCCAGCAGCCCACGACCGGGACAGGGGGCCAGTGAGCAGTTCTTC
TRBJ2-6,TRBV6-4,many,TRBD1,CASSPGQTSGANVLTF,TGTGCCAGCAGTCCGGGACAGACCTCTGGGGCCAACGTCCTGACTTTC
TRBJ2-4,TRBV19,.,.,CASSSGAKNIQYF,TGTGCCAGTAGTTCCGGAGCCAAAAACATTCAGTACTTC
TRBJ2-3,TRBV11-2,many,.,CASSLGPSAITDTQYF,TGTGCCAGCAGCTTAGGCCCTAGCGCAATCACAGATACGCAGTATTTT
TRBJ1-5,TRBV19,many,.,CASRDQGGGKPQHF,TGTGCCAGTAGAGATCAGGGCGGAGGAAAGCCCCAGCATTTT
TRBJ1-6,TRBV18,few,TRBD1,CASSPRGGQGASDSPLHF,TGTGCCAGCTCACCAAGGGGCGGACAGGGGGCTTCGGATTCACCCCTCCACTTT
TRBJ1-2,TRBV29-1,many,.,CSVGGDGYTF,TGCAGCGTTGGAGGGGATGGCTACACCTTC
TRBJ1-1,TRBV12-3/TRBV12-4,many,.,CASTLTDLNTEAFF,TGTGCCAGCACCCTGACAGATTTGAACACTGAAGCTTTCTTT
TRBJ1-4,TRBV12-3/TRBV12-4,many,TRBD1,CASSPKTGMGEKLFF,TGTGCCAGCAGTCCGAAGACAGGGATGGGAGAAAAACTGTTTTTT
TRBJ2-1,TRBV7-8,.,.,CASSFSGIPTIEQFF,TGTGCCAGCAGCTTTTCGGGGATTCCTACAATTGAGCAGTTCTTC
TRBJ2-1,TRBV20-1,many,TRBD1,CSAQGQNRNEQFF,TGCAGTGCTCAGGGACAGAACAGAAATGAGCAGTTCTTC